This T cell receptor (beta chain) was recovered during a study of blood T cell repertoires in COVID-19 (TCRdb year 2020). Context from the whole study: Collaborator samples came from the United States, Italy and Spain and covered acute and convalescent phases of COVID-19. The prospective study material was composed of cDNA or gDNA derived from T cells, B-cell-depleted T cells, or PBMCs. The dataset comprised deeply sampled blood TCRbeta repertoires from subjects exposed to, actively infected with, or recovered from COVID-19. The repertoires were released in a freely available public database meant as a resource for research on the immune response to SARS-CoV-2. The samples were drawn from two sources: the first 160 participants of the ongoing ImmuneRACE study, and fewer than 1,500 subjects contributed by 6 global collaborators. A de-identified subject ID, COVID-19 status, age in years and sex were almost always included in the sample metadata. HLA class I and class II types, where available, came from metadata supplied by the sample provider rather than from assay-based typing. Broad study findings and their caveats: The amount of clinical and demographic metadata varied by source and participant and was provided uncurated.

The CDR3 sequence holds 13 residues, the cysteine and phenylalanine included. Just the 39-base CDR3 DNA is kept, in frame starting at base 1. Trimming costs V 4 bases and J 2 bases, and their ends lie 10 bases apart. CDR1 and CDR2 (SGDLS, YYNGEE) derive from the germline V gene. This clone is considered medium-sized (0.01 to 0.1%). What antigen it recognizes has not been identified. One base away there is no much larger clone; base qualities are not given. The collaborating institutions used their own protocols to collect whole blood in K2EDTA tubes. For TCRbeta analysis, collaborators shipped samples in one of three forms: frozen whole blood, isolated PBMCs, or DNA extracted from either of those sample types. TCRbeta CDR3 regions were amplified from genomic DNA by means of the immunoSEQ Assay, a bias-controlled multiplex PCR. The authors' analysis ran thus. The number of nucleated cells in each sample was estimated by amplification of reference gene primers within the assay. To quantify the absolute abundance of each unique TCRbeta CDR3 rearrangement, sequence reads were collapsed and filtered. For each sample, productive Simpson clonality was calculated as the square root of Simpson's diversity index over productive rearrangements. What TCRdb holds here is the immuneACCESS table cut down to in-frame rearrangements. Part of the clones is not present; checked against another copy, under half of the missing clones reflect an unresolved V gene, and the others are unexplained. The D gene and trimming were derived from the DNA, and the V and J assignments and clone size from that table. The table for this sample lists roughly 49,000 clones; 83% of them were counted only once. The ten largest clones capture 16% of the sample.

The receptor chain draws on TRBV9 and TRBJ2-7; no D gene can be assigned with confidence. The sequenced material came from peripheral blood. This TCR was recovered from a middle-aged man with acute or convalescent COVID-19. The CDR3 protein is CASSPTETYEQYF. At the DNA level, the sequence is TGTGCCAGCAGCCCTACAGAGACCTACGAGCAGTACTTC.